These 23 T cell receptor beta chains came from one sample sequenced in a study of early T cells in non-severe SARS-CoV-2 infection. A single record per CDR3 protein comes from TCRdb applying MiXCR to the 5' RACE reads. The table lists some 22,000 distinct CDR3 sequences, 5% of them singletons. Source material: whole blood. The source of these receptors is an adult who was a healthcare worker with PCR-confirmed SARS-CoV-2 infection or an uninfected control (not recorded which).

The CDR3 region has the DNA TGTGCCAGCAGTGAACCCGGGGGCGGACAGCCCCAGCATTTT. This translates into CASSEPGGGQPQHF. The chain recombines TRBV2 with TRBJ1-5, with D possibly matching TRBD1 (6 bases). Looked up from germline, CDR1 is SNHLY and CDR2 is FYNNEI. Trimming cost V 2 bases and J 7 bases, with 12 bases left between them. The length of the CDR3 is 14 residues.

This clonotype occurred many times. This rearrangement joins TRBV19 to TRBJ2-5, with TRBD1 identical over 9 bases. V lost 5 bases, J lost 6 bases, and 10 bases stayed unmatched. This CDR3 comprises 15 residues. Per germline, CDR1 LNHDA and CDR2 SQIVND (reference sequence). Here the CDR3 reads CASSVAGTGKKTQYF. The CDR3 nucleotides read TGTGCCAGTAGTGTTGCCGGGACAGGGAAGAAGACCCAGTACTTC.

This clonotype occurred many times. J is TRBJ2-2 and V is TRBV20-1; TRBD2 matches at 9 bases. This CDR3 region has 17 residues. Germline V gene sequence: CDR1 DFQATT, CDR2 SNEGSKA (reference sequence). V shed 1 base and J 2 bases; nucleotides not matched to a gene: 8. The CDR3 nucleotides read TGCAGTGCTAGAGGTCGTAGCGGGGGCCGTAACACCGGGGAGCTGTTTTTT. Translated, it gives CSARGRSGGRNTGELFF.

V gene TRBV7-8 combines with J gene TRBJ1-1; the D gene is possibly TRBD1 (5 bases). Trimming took 1 base from V and 5 from J, leaving 14 bases between them. The CDR3 consists of 15 residues. Germline V gene sequence: CDR1 SGHVS, CDR2 FQNEAQ. This CDR3 is CASSLGGYSRTEAFF. The CDR3 coding sequence is TGTGCCAGCAGCTTAGGGGGGTACAGTCGGACTGAAGCTTTCTTT.

This clonotype was detected many times. The genes are TRBV28 and TRBJ2-2, with D perhaps being TRBD1 or TRBD2 (5 bases each). Trimming took off 2 bases at V and 2 bases at J, with 9 bases between the two ends. CDR3 length equals 15 residues. Germline V CDR1 and CDR2: MDHEN, SYDVKM. The CDR3 here is CASSLEGSNTGELFF. CDR3 DNA: TGTGCCAGCAGTTTAGAGGGGAGCAACACCGGGGAGCTGTTTTTT.

This clonotype was found a few times. This chain links TRBV29-1 with TRBJ2-5; D not certain. Germline V gene data show CDR1 as SQVTM and CDR2 as ANQGSEA. V lost 7 bases to trimming and J lost 0 bases, with 12 bases between them. CDR3 length: 13 residues. CDR3 amino acids: CSAEDKYQETQYF. Written as DNA, the CDR3 is TGCAGCGCCGAAGACAAGTACCAAGAGACCCAGTACTTC.

This clonotype is medium-sized in the sample. This chain joins TRBV6-2 or TRBV6-3 and TRBJ2-7; weak D call: TRBD2 (5 bases). Trimming cost V 0 bases and J 7 bases, with 22 bases left between them. The CDR3 covers 17 residues. From germline, CDR1 is MNHEY and CDR2 SVGEGT. The CDR3 region has the DNA TGTGCCAGCAGTTACTCAGGTGGCGGACTGTTGAGATGGGAGCAGTACTTC. Protein: CASSYSGGGLLRWEQYF.

This clonotype has just a few counts. The rearrangement links TRBV18 to TRBJ1-5, with no clear D. V lost 3 bases, J lost 2 bases, and 8 bases lay in between. The CDR3 loop spans 14 amino acids. The germline V gene has CDR1 KGHSH and CDR2 LQKENI. CDR3 loop: CASSPTSGNQPQHF. CDR3 nucleotide sequence: TGTGCCAGCTCACCTACCTCGGGCAATCAGCCCCAGCATTTT.

This clonotype rates as medium-sized. The rearrangement links TRBV19 to TRBJ2-5; 11 nucleotides match TRBD2. With V trimmed by 5 bases and J by 5 bases, 7 bases remained unmatched. Germline loops: CDR1 LNHDA, CDR2 SQIVND (reference sequence). The CDR3 consists of 15 residues. CDR3 in amino acids: CASSLTSGGFETQYF. As DNA, the CDR3 is TGTGCCAGTAGTCTCACTAGCGGGGGTTTTGAGACCCAGTACTTC.

This clonotype was recorded many times. V gene TRBV11-1 combines with J gene TRBJ2-6; 11 positions agree with TRBD1. J was trimmed by 1 base and V by 5 bases; bases with no gene match: 13. CDR1 and CDR2 from the germline V gene are SGHAT and FQDESV (reference sequence). This CDR3 is 20 amino acids long. The CDR3 loop reads CASSLLGPGQGESGANVLTF. The CDR3 coding sequence is TGTGCCAGCAGCCTCCTAGGGCCGGGACAGGGGGAGTCTGGGGCCAACGTCCTGACTTTC.

The genes are TRBV30 and TRBJ1-1; tentative D call: TRBD1 (6 bases). Germline assignment: CDR1 GTSNPN and CDR2 SVGIG (reference sequence). The CDR3 sequence is 15 residues long. V was shortened by 2 bases and J by 1 base, with 14 bases between the two germline ends. CDR3 sequence: CAWSKQGVTNTEAFF. Written as DNA, the CDR3 is TGTGCCTGGAGTAAACAGGGAGTTACGAACACTGAAGCTTTCTTT.

This clonotype was seen repeatedly, ten times or more. This chain links TRBV5-1 with TRBJ1-1; D not resolved. The ends were cut back, 4 bases at V and 3 bases at J, with 7 bases in the middle. CDR1 SGHRS and CDR2 YFSETQ come from the germline V gene. The CDR3 runs 12 residues. The CDR3 nucleotides read TGCGCCAGCAGCATTGGAGACACTGAAGCTTTCTTT. This encodes CASSIGDTEAFF.

There are a few counts of this clonotype. The rearrangement uses TRBV5-5 and TRBJ2-6; perhaps TRBD2 as D (6 bases). The CDR3 length is 17 residues. V gave up 6 bases and J gave up 3 bases, with 19 bases separating them. Germline CDR1 is SGHKS and CDR2 is YYEKEE (reference sequence). The CDR3 bases are TGTGCCAGCACCAGAAGGGAGGCCCTACGTGGGGCCAACGTCCTGACTTTC. Amino acids: CASTRREALRGANVLTF.

The chain joins TRBV15 to TRBJ2-3; TRBD2 might be the D (5 bases). The germline V gene has CDR1 LNHNV and CDR2 YYDKDF (reference sequence). The germline V and J ends were trimmed by 1 base and 1 base, with 9 bases remaining between them. The CDR3 length is 15 residues. The chain's CDR3 is CATSRVGGGTDTQYF. The CDR3 nucleotides read TGTGCCACCAGCAGAGTCGGAGGAGGCACAGATACGCAGTATTTT.

V and J are TRBV6-1 and TRBJ2-7; 7 bases are a match to TRBD1. Germline V gene lookup returns CDR1 MNHNS and CDR2 SASEGT. This CDR3 is 14 amino acids long. J was trimmed by 2 bases and V by 6 bases; bases with no gene match: 7. The CDR3, as DNA: TGTGCCAGCAGCCCTCTGACAGGGCCCTACGAGCAGTACTTC. Translating gives CASSPLTGPYEQYF.

This clonotype was observed at least ten times. This chain links TRBV20-1 with TRBJ1-6, with a weak D call TRBD1 (6 bases). The CDR3 length is 15 residues. CDR1 DFQATT and CDR2 SNEGSKA come from the germline V gene (reference sequence). Deletions cut 6 bases from V and 7 bases from J, with 19 bases between. This CDR3 is CSAPPDSGTNSPLHF. The CDR3 DNA sequence: TGCAGTGCCCCCCCGGACAGCGGAACCAATTCACCCCTCCACTTT.

At least ten counts were recorded for this clonotype. The chain employs TRBV5-6 and TRBJ1-4; no definite D call. The CDR3 consists of 14 residues. Germline loops: CDR1 SGHDT, CDR2 YYEEEE. Trimming cost V 2 bases and J 4 bases, with 9 bases left between them. For the CDR3, the DNA is TGTGCCAGCAGCTTCGAAGGGATTAATGAAAAACTGTTTTTT. It yields the protein CASSFEGINEKLFF. The variable domain in full, with the rest retrieved from reference TRBV5-6 and TRBJ1-4, is DAGVTQSPTHLIKTRGQQVTLRCSPKSGHDTVSWYQQALGQGPQFIFQYYEEEERQRGNFPDRFSGHQFPNYSSELNVNALLLGDSALYLCASSFEGINEKLFFGSGTQLSVL.

This clonotype occurred many times. The rearrangement joins TRBV13 to TRBJ2-2, with D unresolved. The ends were cut back, 10 bases at V and 4 bases at J, with 10 bases in the middle. This CDR3 is 12 amino acids long. CDR1 PRHDT and CDR2 FYEKMQ come from the germline V gene (reference sequence). CDR3 sequence (DNA): TGTGCCACCTCCACCGGCACCGGGGAGCTGTTTTTT. Its translation: CATSTGTGELFF.

In its sample, this clonotype was seen many times. The chain recombines TRBV5-3 with TRBJ2-3, with D hard to call. TRBV5-3 counts as an open reading frame of uncertain function. This CDR3 contains 11 residues. Trimming took 3 bases from V and 6 from J, leaving 5 bases between them. The DNA for the CDR3 is TGTGCCAGAAGCTGGTCGGATACGCAGTATTTT. It encodes CARSWSDTQYF.

Ten or more counts support this clonotype. The J gene is TRBJ1-4, the V gene TRBV6-5; TRBD1 might be the D (5 bases). This CDR3 region has 15 residues. The germline CDR1 and CDR2 sequences are MNHEY and SVGAGI. V lost 0 bases to trimming and J lost 7 bases, with 12 bases between them. The CDR3 DNA reads TGTGCCAGCAGTTACTCCTCAGGGTTGGGTGAAAAACTGTTTTTT. Translated: CASSYSSGLGEKLFF.

There are a few counts of this clonotype. The chain joins TRBV2 to TRBJ1-4; D possibly corresponds to TRBD1 (6 bases). With 6 bases removed from V and 0 bases from J, the gap between germline ends came to 11 bases. The CDR3 loop spans 15 amino acids. Germline loops: CDR1 SNHLY, CDR2 FYNNEI. Here the CDR3 reads CASRRNRATNEKLFF. Here the CDR3 DNA reads TGTGCCAGCAGGAGAAACAGGGCAACTAATGAAAAACTGTTTTTT.

This clonotype came up a few times. V usage is TRBV6-6 and J usage is TRBJ2-7; D is unclear. V was cut by 3 bases and J by 4 bases, with 13 bases left in between. Germline V CDR1 and CDR2: MNHNY, SVGAGI (reference sequence). The CDR3 sequence is 14 residues long. As DNA, the CDR3 is TGTGCCAGCAGTTATAATCCCGGTTTATACGAGCAGTACTTC. Translation gives CASSYNPGLYEQYF.

This clonotype came up many times. J is TRBJ2-2 and V is TRBV6-4; TRBD2 aligns across 11 bases. This CDR3 region has 17 residues. After removal of 0 bases from V and 6 bases from J, the junction contained 6 bases not matched to a gene. Germline-derived CDR1 and CDR2 are MRHNA and SNTAGT. The CDR3: CASSDSSGGASAGELFF. The CDR3 DNA sequence: TGTGCCAGCAGTGACTCTAGCGGGGGGGCTTCGGCCGGGGAGCTGTTTTTT.